This T cell receptor beta chain was identified during a study of human T cells and chemical hapten exposure. Study information: Skin of the upper inner arm, around 2 cm by around 2 cm, received 2% DPC for sensitization.

One entry per CDR3 protein, called by TCRdb with MiXCR from the RACE reads. The sample carries tens of thousands of distinct CDR3 sequences, 10% to 15% recorded once. This clonotype was recorded at least ten times. Germline CDR1 reads SGHRS; CDR2 reads YFSETQ. Trimming took off 4 bases at V and 0 bases at J, with 8 bases between the two ends. The CDR3 length is 14 residues. Time point denoted: patch test 3, about 24 weeks after DPC sensitization. This sample's treatment: therapeutic diphenylcyclopropenone sensitization with weekly scalp DPC. Blood draws came before every patch-test application. Donation of samples came from alopecia patients who were 18 to 70 years old and suitable for DPC.

Sequences were derived from whole blood, sampled in connection with sensitization to the hapten diphenylcyclopropenone (DPC). This rearrangement joins TRBV5-1 to TRBJ2-1, with D tentatively TRBD1 (5 bases). The receptor comes from a woman between 50 and 59 years old with alopecia areata. Some clones in this sample may be carry-over from other donors' samples. The CDR3 loop reads CASSQDTSYNEQFF. Here the CDR3 DNA reads TGCGCCAGCAGCCAGGACACCTCCTACAATGAGCAGTTCTTC.